These 2 T cell receptor beta chains originate from one sample sequenced in a study of CDR3 diversity in severe acne. TCRdb re-derived calls from the PCR reads in MiXCR, one entry per CDR3 protein. The table has 65,000 to 95,000 distinct CDR3 sequences, 45% to 55% seen once. The material sequenced was blood. Receptors were obtained from a male donor in good health, without acne.

This chain connects TRBV13 to TRBJ2-5; TRBD2 matches 12 bases. The length of the CDR3 is 15 residues. Germline CDR1 reads PRHDT; CDR2 reads FYEKMQ (reference sequence). Trimming took 4 bases from V and 3 from J; bases not matched to a gene: 3. The CDR3 DNA follows: TGTGCCAGCAGCTCCCGGACTAGCGGGGAAGAGACCCAGTACTTC. Its protein product is CASSSRTSGEETQYF.

This clonotype is a singleton in its sample. The chain links TRBV25-1 to TRBJ1-2, with 8 bases that match TRBD1. V gave up 5 bases and J gave up 12 bases; unmatched junction bases: 17. The V gene's germline CDR1 is MGHDK and CDR2 SYGVNS. The CDR3 is 15 residues long. The DNA for the CDR3 is TGTGCCAGCAGTTCTAACCCGGGACAGGTGGAGGGGGACACCTTC. This translates into CASSSNPGQVEGDTF.